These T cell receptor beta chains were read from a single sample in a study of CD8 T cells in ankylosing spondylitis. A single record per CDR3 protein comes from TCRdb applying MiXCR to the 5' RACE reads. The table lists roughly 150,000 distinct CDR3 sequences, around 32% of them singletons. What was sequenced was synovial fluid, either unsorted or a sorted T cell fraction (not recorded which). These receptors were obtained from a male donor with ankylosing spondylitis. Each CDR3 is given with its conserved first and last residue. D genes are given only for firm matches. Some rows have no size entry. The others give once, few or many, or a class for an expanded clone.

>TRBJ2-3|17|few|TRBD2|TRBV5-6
CASSLEVGGSSTDTQYF
TGTGCCAGCAGCTTGGAAGTAGGCGGGAGTAGCACAGATACGCAGTATTTT
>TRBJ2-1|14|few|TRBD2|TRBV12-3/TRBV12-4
CASSKRLADNEQFF
TGTGCCAGCAGTAAGAGACTAGCGGACAATGAGCAGTTCTTC
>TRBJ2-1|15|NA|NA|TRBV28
CASSLAGSTHNEQFF
TGTGCCAGCAGTCTCGCGGGGAGTACGCACAATGAGCAGTTCTTC
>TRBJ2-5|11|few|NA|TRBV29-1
CSVAPTETQYF
TGCAGCGTTGCCCCTACAGAGACCCAGTACTTC
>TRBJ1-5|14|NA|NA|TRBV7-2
CASSSRFGNQPQHF
TGTGCCAGCAGCTCTCGGTTCGGCAATCAGCCCCAGCATTTT
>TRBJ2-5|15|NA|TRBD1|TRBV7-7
CASSKSPTGEETQYF
TGTGCCAGCAGCAAGAGCCCAACAGGGGAGGAGACCCAGTACTTC
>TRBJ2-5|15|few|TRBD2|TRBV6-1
CASSPKGLAGKTQYF
TGTGCCAGCAGCCCAAAGGGACTAGCTGGAAAGACCCAGTACTTC
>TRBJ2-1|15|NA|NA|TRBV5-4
CASSDPGTPNNEQFF
TGTGCCAGCAGCGATCCCGGGACCCCAAACAATGAGCAGTTCTTC
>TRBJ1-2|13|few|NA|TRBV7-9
CASSYTGNYGYTF
TGTGCCAGCAGTTATACAGGAAACTATGGCTACACCTTC
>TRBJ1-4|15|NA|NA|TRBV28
CASTEPGWINEKLFF
TGTGCCAGCACCGAACCGGGTTGGATTAATGAAAAACTGTTTTTT
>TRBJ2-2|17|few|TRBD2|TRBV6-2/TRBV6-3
CASSYSVLAGNTGELFF
TGTGCCAGCAGTTACTCGGTACTAGCGGGTAACACCGGGGAGCTGTTTTTT
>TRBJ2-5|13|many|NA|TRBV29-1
CSVETQGVETQYF
TGCAGCGTTGAAACACAGGGTGTTGAGACCCAGTACTTC
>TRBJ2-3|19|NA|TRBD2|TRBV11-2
CASSLVGPSGLTSTDTQYF
TGTGCCAGCAGCTTAGTGGGCCCTAGCGGGTTGACTAGCACAGATACGCAGTATTTT
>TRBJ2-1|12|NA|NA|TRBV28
CASSLPRRVKFF
TGTGCCAGCAGTTTACCCCGAAGGGTTAAGTTCTTC
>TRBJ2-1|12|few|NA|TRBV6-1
CASSPKINEQFF
TGTGCCAGCAGTCCGAAAATAAATGAGCAGTTCTTC
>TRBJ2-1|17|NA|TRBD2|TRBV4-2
CASSQPGLAVSRPEQFF
TGTGCCAGCAGCCAACCGGGACTAGCGGTGTCTCGTCCTGAGCAGTTCTTC
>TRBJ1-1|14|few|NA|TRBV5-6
CASSLGDGDTEAFF
TGTGCCAGCAGCTTGGGGGACGGAGACACTGAAGCTTTCTTT
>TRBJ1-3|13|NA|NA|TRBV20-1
CSAREAGANTIYF
TGCAGTGCTAGAGAGGCGGGGGCTAACACCATATATTTT
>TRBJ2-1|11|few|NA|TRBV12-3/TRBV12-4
CASSSFDAQFF
TGTGCCAGCAGTAGCTTCGACGCGCAGTTCTTC
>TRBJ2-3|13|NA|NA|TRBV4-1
CASSLLGIDTQYF
TGCGCCAGCAGCCTTTTGGGGATAGATACGCAGTATTTT
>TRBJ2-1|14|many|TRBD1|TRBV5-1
CASARDSSYNEQFF
TGCGCCAGCGCCAGGGACAGCTCCTACAATGAGCAGTTCTTC
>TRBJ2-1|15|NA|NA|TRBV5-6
CASSSNVGRGYEQFF
TGTGCCAGCAGCTCCAACGTGGGCAGGGGCTATGAGCAGTTCTTC
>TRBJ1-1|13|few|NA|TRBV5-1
CASSRGGDTEAFF
TGCGCCAGCAGCCGAGGGGGAGACACTGAAGCTTTCTTT
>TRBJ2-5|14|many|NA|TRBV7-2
CASSLNPSMETQYF
TGTGCCAGCAGCTTAAATCCGAGCATGGAGACCCAGTACTTC
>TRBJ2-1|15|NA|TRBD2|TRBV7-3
CASSPSGRPNNEQFF
TGTGCCAGCAGCCCTAGCGGGAGGCCTAACAATGAGCAGTTCTTC
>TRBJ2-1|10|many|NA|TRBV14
CASNYNEQFF
TGTGCCAGCAACTACAATGAGCAGTTCTTC
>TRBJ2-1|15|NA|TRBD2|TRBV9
CASSQTSGTYDEQFF
TGTGCCAGCAGCCAAACTAGCGGGACATACGATGAGCAGTTCTTC
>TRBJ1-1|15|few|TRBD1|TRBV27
CASRWEGGENTEAFF
TGTGCCAGCCGATGGGAAGGGGGCGAGAACACTGAAGCTTTCTTT
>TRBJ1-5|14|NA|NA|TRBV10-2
CASSGRYSNQPQHF
TGCGCCAGCAGTGGGAGGTATAGCAATCAGCCCCAGCATTTT
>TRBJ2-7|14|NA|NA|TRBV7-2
CASSFYLTVGEQYF
TGTGCCAGCAGCTTTTATCTCACGGTGGGGGAGCAGTACTTC
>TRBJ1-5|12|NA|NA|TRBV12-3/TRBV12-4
CASSPTYQPQHF
TGTGCCAGCAGTCCTACGTATCAGCCCCAGCATTTT
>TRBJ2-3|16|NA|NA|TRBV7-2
CASSLGASAAADTQYF
TGTGCCAGCAGCTTAGGTGCTAGCGCTGCTGCAGATACGCAGTATTTT
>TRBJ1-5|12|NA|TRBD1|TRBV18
CASSDRDQPQHF
TGTGCCAGCTCGGACAGGGATCAGCCCCAGCATTTT
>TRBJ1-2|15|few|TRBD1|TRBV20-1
CSARAPGQGNYGYTF
TGCAGTGCTAGAGCGCCGGGACAGGGAAACTATGGCTACACCTTC
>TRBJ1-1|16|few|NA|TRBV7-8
CASSLLVGGGDTEAFF
TGTGCCAGCAGCTTATTAGTGGGCGGGGGTGACACTGAAGCTTTCTTT
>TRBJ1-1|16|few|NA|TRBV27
CASSPQGRSRNTEAFF
TGTGCCAGCAGTCCTCAAGGGCGGTCTAGGAACACTGAAGCTTTCTTT
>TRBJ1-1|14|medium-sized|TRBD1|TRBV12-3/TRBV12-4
CASSPGGTNTEAFF
TGTGCCAGCAGTCCAGGGGGTACGAACACTGAAGCTTTCTTT
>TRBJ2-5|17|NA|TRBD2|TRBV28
CASSPRGSGRAGETQYF
TGTGCCAGCAGCCCTCGCGGTAGCGGGAGGGCCGGGGAGACCCAGTACTTC
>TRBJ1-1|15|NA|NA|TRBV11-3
CASSLGLGQNTEAFF
TGTGCCAGCAGCTTAGGCCTCGGGCAGAACACTGAAGCTTTCTTT
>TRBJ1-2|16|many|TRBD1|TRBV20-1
CSARPGTGPTNYGYTF
TGCAGTGCTAGACCCGGGACAGGGCCTACTAACTATGGCTACACCTTC
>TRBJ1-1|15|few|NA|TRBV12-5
CASGPSGRVNTEAFF
TGTGCTAGTGGCCCTTCGGGCAGGGTCAACACTGAAGCTTTCTTT
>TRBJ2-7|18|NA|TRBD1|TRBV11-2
CASSPLGQGAYKTYEQYF
TGTGCCAGCAGCCCTCTCGGACAGGGCGCCTACAAAACTTACGAGCAGTACTTC
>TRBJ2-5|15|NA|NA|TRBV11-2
CASSFLTGGAETQYF
TGTGCCAGCAGCTTTCTGACAGGTGGGGCGGAGACCCAGTACTTC
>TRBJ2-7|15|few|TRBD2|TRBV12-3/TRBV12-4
CASSLGLAGAYEQYF
TGTGCCAGCAGTTTAGGACTAGCGGGAGCCTACGAGCAGTACTTC
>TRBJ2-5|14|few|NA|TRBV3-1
CASSQRRQGETQYF
TGTGCCAGCAGCCAAAGGAGGCAGGGGGAGACCCAGTACTTC
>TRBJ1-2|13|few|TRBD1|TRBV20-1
CSASRTGRDGYTF
TGCAGTGCTTCCCGGACAGGCCGGGATGGCTACACCTTC
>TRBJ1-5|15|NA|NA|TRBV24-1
CATSEGDASNQPQHF
TGTGCCACCAGTGAGGGGGACGCTAGCAATCAGCCCCAGCATTTT
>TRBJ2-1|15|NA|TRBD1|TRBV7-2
CASSIDRGSYNEQFF
TGTGCCAGCAGCATCGACAGGGGCTCCTACAATGAGCAGTTCTTC
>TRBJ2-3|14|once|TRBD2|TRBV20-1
CSAIWAGVGNTQYF
TGCAGTGCAATATGGGCGGGGGTCGGGAATACGCAGTATTTT
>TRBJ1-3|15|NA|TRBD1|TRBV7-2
CATATQGALGNTIYF
TGTGCCACGGCGACGCAGGGGGCTCTCGGAAACACCATATATTTT
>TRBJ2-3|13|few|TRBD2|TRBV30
CAWGLVSTDTQYF
TGTGCCTGGGGACTAGTGAGCACAGATACGCAGTATTTT